The rows below give T cell receptor beta chains drawn from one sample of a study of a mutant IDH1 vaccine in newly diagnosed glioma. These receptors' targets are unknown. The method was immunoSEQ multiplex PCR; TCRdb's version includes in-frame clones alone and lacks a portion of them. The sample carries about 54,000 clones, 80% to 90% recorded once. This material consisted of PBMCs, taken from a glioma patient whose treatment included an IDH1 peptide vaccine. Receptor source: a woman aged 18-30 years with glioma. The CDR3 runs from the conserved cysteine through the conserved F or W. The order of the fields is clone size, D gene, J gene, V gene, CDR3 protein, CDR3 DNA. A D gene is named only where the DNA matches it firmly. Expanded clones are given a class, and other clones once, few, many or no size at all.

size: .
D: .
J: TRBJ1-2
V: TRBV13
CDR3: CASSLVAGRNGYTF
DNA: TGTGCCAGCAGCTTAGTGGCAGGGAGGAATGGCTACACCTTC

size: .
D: TRBD1
J: TRBJ1-2
V: TRBV10-2
CDR3: CASTGSRDRAGTF
DNA: TGCGCCAGCACAGGGTCCCGGGACAGGGCCGGCACCTTC

size: .
D: .
J: TRBJ2-1
V: TRBV5-1
CDR3: CASNLAGARNEQFF
DNA: TGCGCCAGCAATCTCGCAGGTGCACGCAATGAGCAGTTCTTC

size: .
D: .
J: TRBJ1-2
V: TRBV6-1
CDR3: CASSERFGPLNTF
DNA: TGTGCCAGCAGTGAACGTTTTGGGCCCTTGAATACCTTC

size: .
D: .
J: TRBJ2-5
V: TRBV19
CDR3: CASSIDGQGSETQYF
DNA: TGTGCCAGTAGTATAGACGGGCAGGGGTCAGAGACCCAGTACTTC

size: few
D: .
J: TRBJ2-3
V: TRBV7-2
CDR3: CASSSSYPDTQYF
DNA: TGTGCCAGCAGCTCCTCCTACCCAGATACGCAGTATTTT

size: .
D: .
J: TRBJ2-1
V: TRBV5-8
CDR3: CASSLHGSSYNEQFF
DNA: TGTGCCAGCAGCTTGCACGGAAGCTCCTACAATGAGCAGTTCTTC

size: .
D: .
J: TRBJ2-3
V: TRBV6-4
CDR3: CASSDLGSADTQYF
DNA: TGTGCCAGCAGTGACTTAGGGAGTGCAGATACGCAGTATTTT

size: .
D: .
J: TRBJ1-2
V: TRBV7-2
CDR3: CASSKGGTNYGYTF
DNA: TGTGCCAGCAGCAAGGGGGGGACGAACTATGGCTACACCTTC

size: once
D: TRBD1
J: TRBJ2-7
V: TRBV30
CDR3: CAWSWGQGNEQYF
DNA: TGTGCCTGGAGCTGGGGACAGGGCAACGAGCAGTACTTC

size: .
D: .
J: TRBJ1-2
V: TRBV30
CDR3: CAWSPVGNYGYTF
DNA: TGTGCCTGGAGTCCAGTCGGCAACTATGGCTACACCTTC

size: .
D: .
J: TRBJ2-7
V: TRBV29-1
CDR3: CSVGPGEASYEQYF
DNA: TGCAGCGTTGGCCCCGGAGAGGCTTCCTACGAGCAGTACTTC

size: few
D: .
J: TRBJ1-5
V: TRBV9
CDR3: CASSAVGAMNQPQHF
DNA: TGTGCCAGCAGCGCCGTCGGGGCGATGAATCAGCCCCAGCATTTT

size: .
D: .
J: TRBJ2-1
V: TRBV18
CDR3: CASSPMARGPSYNEQFF
DNA: TGTGCCAGCTCCCCCATGGCGCGGGGCCCCTCCTACAATGAGCAGTTCTTC

size: .
D: TRBD1
J: TRBJ2-1
V: TRBV6-1
CDR3: CASRNRGYNEQFF
DNA: TGTGCCAGCAGAAACAGGGGCTACAATGAGCAGTTCTTC

size: .
D: TRBD2
J: TRBJ2-2
V: TRBV7-2
CDR3: CASSRTRGTTGELFF
DNA: TGTGCCAGCAGTCGGACTAGAGGCACCACCGGGGAGCTGTTTTTT

size: once
D: TRBD1
J: TRBJ1-2
V: TRBV11-2
CDR3: CASSLGQGNYGYTF
DNA: TGTGCCAGCAGCTTGGGACAGGGAAACTATGGCTACACCTTC

size: .
D: TRBD1
J: TRBJ1-6
V: TRBV18
CDR3: CASSPLTGTGRNSPLHF
DNA: TGTGCCAGCTCACCCCTAACGGGGACAGGGCGAAATTCACCCCTCCACTTT

size: few
D: .
J: TRBJ1-6
V: TRBV2
CDR3: CASTGGYNSPLHF
DNA: TGTGCCAGCACGGGAGGGTATAATTCACCCCTCCACTTT

size: once
D: .
J: TRBJ1-1
V: TRBV6-6
CDR3: CASSYRPGLDTEAFF
DNA: TGTGCCAGCAGTTACAGACCCGGACTCGACACTGAAGCTTTCTTT

size: .
D: .
J: TRBJ2-7
V: TRBV5-1
CDR3: CASSRTVPLPYEQYF
DNA: TGCGCCAGCAGCCGGACAGTCCCTCTACCCTACGAGCAGTACTTC

size: .
D: .
J: TRBJ1-3
V: TRBV30
CDR3: CAWGGGNTIYF
DNA: TGTGCCTGGGGAGGAGGAAACACCATATATTTT